Described below is a single TCR beta chain sequence and its context. Its cognate antigen is unknown. The source of the sample is a study of cytomegalovirus exposure and HLA in healthy donors. The study's findings and limits: Likely technical artifact: a cluster of highly shared sequence variants. Analyses of presence/absence relied on an assumption of roughly uniform sequencing depth across donors. Some segments of the V type, notably TRBV6-2 and TRBV6-3, were excluded as indistinguishable.

From germline, CDR1 is SGDLS and CDR2 YYNGEE. Trimming shortened V by 2 bases and J by 6 bases, and 11 bases separated the two germline ends. This CDR3 contains 14 residues. PCR used 60 Vbeta primers and 13 Jbeta primers. Profiling relied on immunoSEQ multiplex PCR, and the TCRdb table lists in-frame clones only, not all of them. This table holds roughly 130,000 clones, 8% to 9.5% found once. What was sequenced was PBMCs. This receptor was taken from a man aged 40-55 years in good health and CMV-seronegative. V is TRBV9 and J is TRBJ2-2; no reliable D call. CDR3 sequence: CASSVQRSAGELFF. CDR3 coding DNA: TGTGCCAGCAGCGTCCAGAGAAGCGCCGGGGAGCTGTTTTTT.